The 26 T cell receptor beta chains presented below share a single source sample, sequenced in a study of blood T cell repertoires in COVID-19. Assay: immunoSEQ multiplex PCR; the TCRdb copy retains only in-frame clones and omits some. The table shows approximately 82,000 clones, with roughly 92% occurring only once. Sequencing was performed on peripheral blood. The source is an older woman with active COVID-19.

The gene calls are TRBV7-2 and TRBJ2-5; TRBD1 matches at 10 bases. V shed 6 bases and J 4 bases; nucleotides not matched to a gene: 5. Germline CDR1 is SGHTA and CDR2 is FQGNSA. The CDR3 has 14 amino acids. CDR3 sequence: CASSGGTGAETQYF. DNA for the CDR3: TGTGCCAGCAGTGGCGGGACAGGGGCAGAGACCCAGTACTTC.

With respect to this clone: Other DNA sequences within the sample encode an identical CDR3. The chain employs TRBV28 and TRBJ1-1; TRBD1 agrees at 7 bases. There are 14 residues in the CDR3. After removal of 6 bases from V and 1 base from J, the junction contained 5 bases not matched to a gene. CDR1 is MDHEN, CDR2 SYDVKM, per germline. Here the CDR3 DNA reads TGTGCCAGCAGCCCGGGACAGAGGAACACTGAAGCTTTCTTT. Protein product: CASSPGQRNTEAFF.

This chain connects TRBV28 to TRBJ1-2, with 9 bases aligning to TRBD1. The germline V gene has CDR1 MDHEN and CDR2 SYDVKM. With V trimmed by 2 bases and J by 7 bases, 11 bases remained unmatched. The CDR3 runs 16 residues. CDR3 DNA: TGTGCCAGCAGTTTAACGTACTATACAGGGGGCGGTGGCTACACCTTC. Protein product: CASSLTYYTGGGGYTF.

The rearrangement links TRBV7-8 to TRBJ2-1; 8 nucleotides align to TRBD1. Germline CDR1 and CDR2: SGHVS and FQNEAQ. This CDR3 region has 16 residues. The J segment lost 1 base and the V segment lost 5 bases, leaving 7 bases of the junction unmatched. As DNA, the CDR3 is TGTGCCAGCAGCGTAACAGGGGGAATTTCCTACAATGAGCAGTTCTTC. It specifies CASSVTGGISYNEQFF.

The CDR3 is CASSLVRQEANYGYTF. CDR3 DNA sequence: TGTGCCAGCAGCTTGGTCAGACAGGAAGCTAACTATGGCTACACCTTC. V usage is TRBV5-6 and J usage is TRBJ1-2; D might be TRBD1 (6 bases). CDR3 length equals 16 residues. V was clipped by 0 bases and J by 0 bases, with 12 bases between them. CDR1 is SGHDT, CDR2 YYEEEE, per germline.

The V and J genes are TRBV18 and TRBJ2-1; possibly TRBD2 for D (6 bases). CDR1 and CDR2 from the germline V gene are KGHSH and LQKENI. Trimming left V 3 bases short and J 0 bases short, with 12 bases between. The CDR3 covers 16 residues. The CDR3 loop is CASSPRQTSSYNEQFF. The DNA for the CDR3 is TGTGCCAGCTCACCTCGACAGACTAGCTCCTACAATGAGCAGTTCTTC.

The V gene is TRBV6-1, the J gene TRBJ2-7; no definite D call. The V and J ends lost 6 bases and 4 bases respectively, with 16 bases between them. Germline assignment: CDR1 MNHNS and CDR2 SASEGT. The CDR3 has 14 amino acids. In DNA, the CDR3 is TGTGCCAGCAGACCGACCCTATCCGGGTACGAGCAGTACTTC. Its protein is CASRPTLSGYEQYF.

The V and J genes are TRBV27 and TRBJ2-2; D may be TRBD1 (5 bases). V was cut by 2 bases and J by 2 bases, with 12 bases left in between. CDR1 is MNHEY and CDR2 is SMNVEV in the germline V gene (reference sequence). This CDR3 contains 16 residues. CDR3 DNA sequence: TGTGCCAGCAGTTTACCTGGACACATAAACACCGGGGAGCTGTTTTTT. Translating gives CASSLPGHINTGELFF.

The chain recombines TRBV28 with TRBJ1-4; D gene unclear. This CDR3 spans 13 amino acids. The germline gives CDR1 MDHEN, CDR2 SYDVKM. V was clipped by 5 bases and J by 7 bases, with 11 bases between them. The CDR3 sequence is CASSGGPGEKLFF. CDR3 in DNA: TGTGCCAGCAGTGGAGGACCCGGTGAAAAACTGTTTTTT.

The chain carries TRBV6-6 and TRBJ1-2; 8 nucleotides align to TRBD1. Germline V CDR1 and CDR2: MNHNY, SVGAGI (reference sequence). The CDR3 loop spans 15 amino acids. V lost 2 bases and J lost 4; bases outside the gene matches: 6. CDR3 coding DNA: TGTGCCAGCAGTTACCCCAGGGGGCAGGGCTATGGCTACACCTTC. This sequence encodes CASSYPRGQGYGYTF.

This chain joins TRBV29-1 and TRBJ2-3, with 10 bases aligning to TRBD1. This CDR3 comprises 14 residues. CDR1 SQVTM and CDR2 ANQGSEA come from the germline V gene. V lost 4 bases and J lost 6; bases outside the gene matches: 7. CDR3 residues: CSVGRTGGTDTQYF. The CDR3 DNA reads TGCAGCGTTGGTCGGACAGGGGGAACGGATACGCAGTATTTT.

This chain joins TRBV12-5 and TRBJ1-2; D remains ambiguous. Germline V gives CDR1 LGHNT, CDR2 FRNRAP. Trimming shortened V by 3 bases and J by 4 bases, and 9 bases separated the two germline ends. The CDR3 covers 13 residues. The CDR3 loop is CASGFGQPYGYTF. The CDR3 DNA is TGTGCTAGTGGTTTTGGGCAGCCCTATGGCTACACCTTC. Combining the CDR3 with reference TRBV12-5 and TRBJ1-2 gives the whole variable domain DARVTQTPRHKVTEMGQEVTMRCQPILGHNTVFWYRQTMMQGLELLAYFRNRAPLDDSGMPKDRFSAEMPDATLATLKIQPSEPRDSAVYFCASGFGQPYGYTFGSGTRLTVV.

CDR3 in DNA: TGTGCCAGCAGTTTACCGACAGGGCGCCACGGGGAGCTGTTTTTT. It is translated as CASSLPTGRHGELFF. The rearrangement links TRBV5-4 to TRBJ2-2, with 7 bases that match TRBD1. V shed 5 bases and J 7 bases; nucleotides not matched to a gene: 11. From germline, CDR1 is SGHNT and CDR2 YYREEE (reference sequence). The CDR3 has 15 amino acids.

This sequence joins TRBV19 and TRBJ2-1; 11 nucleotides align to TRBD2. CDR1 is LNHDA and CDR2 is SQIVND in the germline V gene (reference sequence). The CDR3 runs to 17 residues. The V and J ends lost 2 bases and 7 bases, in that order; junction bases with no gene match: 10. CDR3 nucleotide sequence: TGTGCCAGTAGTATATTAAGCACTAGCGGGAGCTGGAATGAGCAGTTCTTC. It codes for CASSILSTSGSWNEQFF.

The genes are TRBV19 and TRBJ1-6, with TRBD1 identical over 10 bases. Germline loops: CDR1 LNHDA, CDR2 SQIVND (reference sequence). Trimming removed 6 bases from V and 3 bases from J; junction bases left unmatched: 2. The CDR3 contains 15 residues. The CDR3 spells CASSRTGGYNSPLHF. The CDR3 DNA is TGTGCCAGTAGCCGGACAGGGGGCTATAATTCACCCCTCCACTTT.

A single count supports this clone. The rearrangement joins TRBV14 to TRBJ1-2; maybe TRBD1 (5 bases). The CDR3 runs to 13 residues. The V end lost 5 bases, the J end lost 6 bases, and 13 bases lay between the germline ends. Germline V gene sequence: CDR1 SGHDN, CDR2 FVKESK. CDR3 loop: CASSSRVKNGYTF. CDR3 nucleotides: TGTGCCAGCAGCTCCAGGGTGAAGAATGGCTACACCTTC.

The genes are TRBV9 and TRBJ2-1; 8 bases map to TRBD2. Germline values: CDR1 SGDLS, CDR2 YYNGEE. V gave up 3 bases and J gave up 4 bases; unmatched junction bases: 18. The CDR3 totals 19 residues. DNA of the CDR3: TGTGCCAGCAGCGAAACTATTTCTGCTACTAGCGGAGCTTACAATGAGCAGTTCTTC. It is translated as CASSETISATSGAYNEQFF.

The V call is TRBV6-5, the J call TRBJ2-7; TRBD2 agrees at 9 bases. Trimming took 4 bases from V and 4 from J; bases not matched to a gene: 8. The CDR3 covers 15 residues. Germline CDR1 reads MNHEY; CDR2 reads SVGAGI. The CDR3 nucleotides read TGTGCCAGCAGTTCCCGGGCAGCGGGAGGATACGAGCAGTACTTC. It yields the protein CASSSRAAGGYEQYF.

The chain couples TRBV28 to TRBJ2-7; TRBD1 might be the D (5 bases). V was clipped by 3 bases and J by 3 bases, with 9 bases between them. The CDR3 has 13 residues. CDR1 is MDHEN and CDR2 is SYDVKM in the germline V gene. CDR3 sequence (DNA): TGTGCCAGCAGTTTGAGGCAGGGCTACGAGCAGTACTTC. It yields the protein CASSLRQGYEQYF. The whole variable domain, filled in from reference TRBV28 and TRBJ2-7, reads DVKVTQSSRYLVKRTGEKVFLECVQDMDHENMFWYRQDPGLGLRLIYFSYDVKMKEKGDIPEGYSVSREKKERFSLILESASTNQTSMYLCASSLRQGYEQYFGPGTRLTVT.

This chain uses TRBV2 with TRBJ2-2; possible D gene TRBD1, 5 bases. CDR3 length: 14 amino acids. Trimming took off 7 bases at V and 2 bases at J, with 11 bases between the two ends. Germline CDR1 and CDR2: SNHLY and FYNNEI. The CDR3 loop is CASMSRANTGELFF. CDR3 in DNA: TGTGCCAGCATGTCCAGGGCAAACACCGGGGAGCTGTTTTTT.

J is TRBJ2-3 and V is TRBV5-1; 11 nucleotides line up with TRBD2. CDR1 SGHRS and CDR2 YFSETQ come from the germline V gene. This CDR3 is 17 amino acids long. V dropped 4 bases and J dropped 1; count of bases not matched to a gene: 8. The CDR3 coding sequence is TGCGCCAGCAGCCCATCGACTAGCGGGGTAGGCACAGATACGCAGTATTTT. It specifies CASSPSTSGVGTDTQYF. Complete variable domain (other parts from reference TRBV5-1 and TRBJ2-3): KAGVTQTPRYLIKTRGQQVTLSCSPISGHRSVSWYQQTPGQGLQFLFEYFSETQRNKGNFPGRFSGRQFSNSRSEMNVSTLELGDSALYLCASSPSTSGVGTDTQYFGPGTRLTVL.

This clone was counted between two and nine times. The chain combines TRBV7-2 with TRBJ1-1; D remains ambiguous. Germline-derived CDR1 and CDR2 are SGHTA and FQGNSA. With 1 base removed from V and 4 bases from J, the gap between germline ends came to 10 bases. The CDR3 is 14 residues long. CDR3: CASSLGSTSTEAFF. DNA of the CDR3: TGTGCCAGCAGCTTAGGATCAACGAGCACTGAAGCTTTCTTT. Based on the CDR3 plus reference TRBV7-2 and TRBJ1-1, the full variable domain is GAGVSQSPSNKVTEKGKDVELRCDPISGHTALYWYRQSLGQGLEFLIYFQGNSAPDKSGLPSDRFSAERTGGSVSTLTIQRTQQEDSAVYLCASSLGSTSTEAFFGQGTRLTVV.

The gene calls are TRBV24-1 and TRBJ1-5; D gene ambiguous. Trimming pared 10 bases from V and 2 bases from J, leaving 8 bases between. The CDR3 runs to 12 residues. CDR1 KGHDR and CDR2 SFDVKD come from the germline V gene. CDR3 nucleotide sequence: TGTGCCACGTCCGGGGGCAATCAGCCCCAGCATTTT. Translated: CATSGGNQPQHF.

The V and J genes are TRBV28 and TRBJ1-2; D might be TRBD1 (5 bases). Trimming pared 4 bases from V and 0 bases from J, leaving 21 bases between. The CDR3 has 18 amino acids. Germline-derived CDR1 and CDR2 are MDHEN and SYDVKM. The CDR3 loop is CASSSSPRRGLANYGYTF. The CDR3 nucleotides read TGTGCCAGCAGTTCCTCACCGAGGAGGGGACTAGCTAACTATGGCTACACCTTC.

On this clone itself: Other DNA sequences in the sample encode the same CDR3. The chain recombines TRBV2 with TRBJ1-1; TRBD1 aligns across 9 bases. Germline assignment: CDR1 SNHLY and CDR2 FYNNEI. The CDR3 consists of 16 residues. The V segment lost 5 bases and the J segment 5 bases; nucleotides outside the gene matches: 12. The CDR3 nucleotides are TGTGCCAGCAGTCTGGGACAGGGAGCGAGAGGTACTGAAGCTTTCTTT. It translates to CASSLGQGARGTEAFF.

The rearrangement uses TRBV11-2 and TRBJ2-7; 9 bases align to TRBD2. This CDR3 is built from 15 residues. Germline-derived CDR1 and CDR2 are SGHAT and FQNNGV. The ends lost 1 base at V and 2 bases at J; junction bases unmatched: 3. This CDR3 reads CASSLATSGPYEQYF. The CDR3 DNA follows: TGTGCCAGCAGCTTAGCGACTAGCGGCCCCTACGAGCAGTACTTC.